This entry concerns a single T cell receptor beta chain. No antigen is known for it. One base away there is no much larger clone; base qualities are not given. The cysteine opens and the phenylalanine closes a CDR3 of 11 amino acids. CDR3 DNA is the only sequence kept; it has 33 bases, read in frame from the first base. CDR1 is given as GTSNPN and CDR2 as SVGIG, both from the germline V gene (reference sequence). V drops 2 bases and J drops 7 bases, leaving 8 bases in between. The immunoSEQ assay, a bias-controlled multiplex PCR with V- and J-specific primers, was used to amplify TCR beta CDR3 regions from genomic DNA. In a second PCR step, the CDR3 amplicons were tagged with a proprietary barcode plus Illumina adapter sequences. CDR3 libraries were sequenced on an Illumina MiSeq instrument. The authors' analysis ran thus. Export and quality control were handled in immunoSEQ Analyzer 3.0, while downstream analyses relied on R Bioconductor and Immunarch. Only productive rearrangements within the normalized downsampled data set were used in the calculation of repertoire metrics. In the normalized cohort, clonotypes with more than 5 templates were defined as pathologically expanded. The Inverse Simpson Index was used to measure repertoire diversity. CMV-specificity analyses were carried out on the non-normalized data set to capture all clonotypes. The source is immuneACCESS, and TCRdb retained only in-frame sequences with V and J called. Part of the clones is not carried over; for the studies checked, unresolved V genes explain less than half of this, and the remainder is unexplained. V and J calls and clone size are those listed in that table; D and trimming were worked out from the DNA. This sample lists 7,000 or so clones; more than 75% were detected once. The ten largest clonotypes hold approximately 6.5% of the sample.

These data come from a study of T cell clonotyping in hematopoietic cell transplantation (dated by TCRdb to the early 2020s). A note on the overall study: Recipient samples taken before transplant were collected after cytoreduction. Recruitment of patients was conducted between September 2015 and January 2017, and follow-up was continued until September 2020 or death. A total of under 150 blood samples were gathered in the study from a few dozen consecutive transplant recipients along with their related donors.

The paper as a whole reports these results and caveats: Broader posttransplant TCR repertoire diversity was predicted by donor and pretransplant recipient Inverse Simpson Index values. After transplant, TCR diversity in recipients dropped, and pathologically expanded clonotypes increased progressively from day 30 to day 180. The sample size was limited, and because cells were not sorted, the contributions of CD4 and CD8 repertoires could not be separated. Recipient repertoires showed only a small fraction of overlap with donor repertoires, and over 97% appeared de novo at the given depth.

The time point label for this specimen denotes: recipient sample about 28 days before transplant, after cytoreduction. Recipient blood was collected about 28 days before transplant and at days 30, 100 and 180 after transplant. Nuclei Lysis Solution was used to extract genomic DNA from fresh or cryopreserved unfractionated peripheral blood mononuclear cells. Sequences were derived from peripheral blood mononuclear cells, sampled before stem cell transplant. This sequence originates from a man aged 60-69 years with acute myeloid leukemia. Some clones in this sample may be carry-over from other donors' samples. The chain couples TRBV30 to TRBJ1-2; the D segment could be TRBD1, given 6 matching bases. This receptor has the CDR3 CAWSFRGGYTF. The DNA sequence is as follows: TGTGCCTGGAGTTTCAGGGGTGGCTACACCTTC. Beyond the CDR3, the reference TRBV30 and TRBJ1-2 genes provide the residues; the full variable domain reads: SQTIHQWPATLVQPVGSPLSLECTVEGTSNPNLYWYRQAAGRGLQLLFYSVGIGQISSEVPQNLSASRPQDRQFILSSKKLLLSDSGFYLCAWSFRGGYTFGSGTRLTVV.